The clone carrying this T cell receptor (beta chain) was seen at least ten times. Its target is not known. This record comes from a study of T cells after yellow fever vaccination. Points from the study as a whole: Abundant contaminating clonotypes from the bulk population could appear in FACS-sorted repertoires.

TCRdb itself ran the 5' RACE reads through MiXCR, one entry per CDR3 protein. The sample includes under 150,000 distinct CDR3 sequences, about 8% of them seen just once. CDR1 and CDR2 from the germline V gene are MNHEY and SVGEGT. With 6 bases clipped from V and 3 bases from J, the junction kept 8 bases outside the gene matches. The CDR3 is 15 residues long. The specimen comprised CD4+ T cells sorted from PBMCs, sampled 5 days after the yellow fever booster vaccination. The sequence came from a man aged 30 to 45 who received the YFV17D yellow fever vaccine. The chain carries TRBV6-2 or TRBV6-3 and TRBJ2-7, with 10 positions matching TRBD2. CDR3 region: CASSRLASGSYEQYF. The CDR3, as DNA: TGTGCCAGCAGCCGCCTCGCTAGCGGGAGCTACGAGCAGTACTTC.